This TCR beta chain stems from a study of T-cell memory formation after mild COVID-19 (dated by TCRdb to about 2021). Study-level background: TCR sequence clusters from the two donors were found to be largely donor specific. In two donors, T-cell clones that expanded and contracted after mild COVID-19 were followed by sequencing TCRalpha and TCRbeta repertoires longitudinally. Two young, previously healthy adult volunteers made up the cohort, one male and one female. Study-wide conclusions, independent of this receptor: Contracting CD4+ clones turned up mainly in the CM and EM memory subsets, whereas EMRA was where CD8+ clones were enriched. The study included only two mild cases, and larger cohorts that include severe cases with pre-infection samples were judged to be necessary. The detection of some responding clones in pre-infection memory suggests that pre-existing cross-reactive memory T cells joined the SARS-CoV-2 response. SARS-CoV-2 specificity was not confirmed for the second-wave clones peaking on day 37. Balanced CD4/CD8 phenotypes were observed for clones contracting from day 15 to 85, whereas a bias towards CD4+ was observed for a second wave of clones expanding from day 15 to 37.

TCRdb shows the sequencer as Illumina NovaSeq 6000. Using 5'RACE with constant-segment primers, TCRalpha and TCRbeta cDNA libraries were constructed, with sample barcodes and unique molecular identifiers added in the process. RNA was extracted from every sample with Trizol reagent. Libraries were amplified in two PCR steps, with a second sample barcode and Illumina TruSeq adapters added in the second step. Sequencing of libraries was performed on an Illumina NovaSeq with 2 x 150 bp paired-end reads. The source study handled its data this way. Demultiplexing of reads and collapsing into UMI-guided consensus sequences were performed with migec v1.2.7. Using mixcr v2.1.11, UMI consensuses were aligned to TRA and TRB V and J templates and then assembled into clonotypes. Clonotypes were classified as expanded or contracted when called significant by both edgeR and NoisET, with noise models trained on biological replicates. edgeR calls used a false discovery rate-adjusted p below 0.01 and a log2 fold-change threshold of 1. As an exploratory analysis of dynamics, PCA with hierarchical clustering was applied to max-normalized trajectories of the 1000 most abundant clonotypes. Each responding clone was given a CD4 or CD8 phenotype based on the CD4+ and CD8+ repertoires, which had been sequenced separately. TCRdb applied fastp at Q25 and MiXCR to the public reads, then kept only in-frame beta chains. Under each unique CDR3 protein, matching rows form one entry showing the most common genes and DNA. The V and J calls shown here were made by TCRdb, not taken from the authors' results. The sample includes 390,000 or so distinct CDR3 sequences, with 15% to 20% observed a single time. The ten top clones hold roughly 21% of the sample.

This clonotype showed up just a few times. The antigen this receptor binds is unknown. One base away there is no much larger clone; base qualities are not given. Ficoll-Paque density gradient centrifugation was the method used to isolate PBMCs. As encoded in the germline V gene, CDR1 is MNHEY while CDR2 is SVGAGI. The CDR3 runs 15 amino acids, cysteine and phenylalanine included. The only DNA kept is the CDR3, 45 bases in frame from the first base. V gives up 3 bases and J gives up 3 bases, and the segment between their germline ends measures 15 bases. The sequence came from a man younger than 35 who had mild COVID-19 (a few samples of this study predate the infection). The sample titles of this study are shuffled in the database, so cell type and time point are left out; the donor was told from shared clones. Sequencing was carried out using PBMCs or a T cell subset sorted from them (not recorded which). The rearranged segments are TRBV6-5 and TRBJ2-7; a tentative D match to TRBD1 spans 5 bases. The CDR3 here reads CASSYSTAYHYEQYF. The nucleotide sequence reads TGTGCCAGCAGTTATTCGACAGCCTATCACTACGAGCAGTACTTC.